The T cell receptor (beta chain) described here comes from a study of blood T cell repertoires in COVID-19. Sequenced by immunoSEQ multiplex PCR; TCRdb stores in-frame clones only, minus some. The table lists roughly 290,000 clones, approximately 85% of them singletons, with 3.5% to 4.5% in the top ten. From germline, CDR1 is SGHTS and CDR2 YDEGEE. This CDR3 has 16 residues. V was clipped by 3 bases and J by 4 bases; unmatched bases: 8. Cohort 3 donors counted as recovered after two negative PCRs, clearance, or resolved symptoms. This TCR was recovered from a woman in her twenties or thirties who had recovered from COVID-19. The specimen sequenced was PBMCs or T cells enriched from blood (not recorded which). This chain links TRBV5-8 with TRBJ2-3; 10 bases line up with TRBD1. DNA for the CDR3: TGTGCCAGCAGCTCGCGGGGGACAGGGGATGCAGATACGCAGTATTTT. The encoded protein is CASSSRGTGDADTQYF.